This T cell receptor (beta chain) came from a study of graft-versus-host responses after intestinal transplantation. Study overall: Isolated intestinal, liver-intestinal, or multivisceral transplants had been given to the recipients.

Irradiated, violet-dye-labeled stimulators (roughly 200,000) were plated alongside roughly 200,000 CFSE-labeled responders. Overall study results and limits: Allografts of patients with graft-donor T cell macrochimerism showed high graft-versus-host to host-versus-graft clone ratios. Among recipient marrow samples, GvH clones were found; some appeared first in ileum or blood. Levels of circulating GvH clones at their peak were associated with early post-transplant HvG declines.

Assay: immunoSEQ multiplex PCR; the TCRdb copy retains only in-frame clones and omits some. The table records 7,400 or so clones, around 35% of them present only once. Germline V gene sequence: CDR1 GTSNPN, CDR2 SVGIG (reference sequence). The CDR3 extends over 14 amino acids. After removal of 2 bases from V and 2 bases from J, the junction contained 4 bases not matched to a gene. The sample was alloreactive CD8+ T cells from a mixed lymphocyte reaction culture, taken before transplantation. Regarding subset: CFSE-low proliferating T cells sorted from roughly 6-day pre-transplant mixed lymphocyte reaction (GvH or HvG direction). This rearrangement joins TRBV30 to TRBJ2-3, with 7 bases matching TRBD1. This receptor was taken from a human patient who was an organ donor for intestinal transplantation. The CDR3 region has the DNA TGTGCCTGGAGTAAGGACAGGAACACAGATACGCAGTATTTT. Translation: CAWSKDRNTDTQYF. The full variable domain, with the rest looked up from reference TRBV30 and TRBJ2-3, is SQTIHQWPATLVQPVGSPLSLECTVEGTSNPNLYWYRQAAGRGLQLLFYSVGIGQISSEVPQNLSASRPQDRQFILSSKKLLLSDSGFYLCAWSKDRNTDTQYFGPGTRLTVL.